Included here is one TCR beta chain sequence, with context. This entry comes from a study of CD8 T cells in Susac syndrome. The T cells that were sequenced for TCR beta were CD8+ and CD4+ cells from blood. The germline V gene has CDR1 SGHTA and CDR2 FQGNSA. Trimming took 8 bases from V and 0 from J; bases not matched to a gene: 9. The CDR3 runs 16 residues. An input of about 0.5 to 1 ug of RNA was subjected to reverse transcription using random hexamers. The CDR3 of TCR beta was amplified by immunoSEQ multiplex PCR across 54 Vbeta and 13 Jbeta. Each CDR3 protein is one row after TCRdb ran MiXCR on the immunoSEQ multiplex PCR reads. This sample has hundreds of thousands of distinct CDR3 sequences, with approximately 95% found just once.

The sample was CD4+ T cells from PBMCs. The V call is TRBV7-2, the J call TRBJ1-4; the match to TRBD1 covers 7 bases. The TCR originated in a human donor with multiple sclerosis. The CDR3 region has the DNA TGTGCCAGCGCCCGGGGACAGATCGCAACTAATGAAAAACTGTTTTTT. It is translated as CASARGQIATNEKLFF. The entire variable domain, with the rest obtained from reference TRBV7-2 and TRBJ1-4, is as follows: GAGVSQSPSNKVTEKGKDVELRCDPISGHTALYWYRQSLGQGLEFLIYFQGNSAPDKSGLPSDRFSAERTGGSVSTLTIQRTQQEDSAVYLCASARGQIATNEKLFFGSGTQLSVL.